The 4 T cell receptor beta chains listed next were all sequenced from one sample in a study of metastatic and nonmetastatic thyroid tumors (dated by TCRdb to about 2020). Receptors were amplified or captured by PCR. The data were produced on an Illumina HiSeq 4000. TCRdb trimmed public reads at Q25 via fastp, called clones via MiXCR and kept in-frame beta chains. Here the sample has 25,000 to 35,000 clones; around 15% occur a single time. Around 4.7% of the sample goes to the ten largest clones. No treatment had been received by any patient before thyroid surgery. Material: blood. The receptor set was obtained from a female donor with papillary thyroid cancer or a benign thyroid nodule (not recorded which). Some clones in this sample may be carry-over from other donors' samples.

This clone was seen repeatedly, ten times or more. This chain links TRBV11-2 with TRBJ2-1; weak D call: TRBD2 (6 bases). The CDR3 is made up of 15 amino acids. V was clipped by 1 base and J by 11 bases, with 18 bases between them. Germline V gives CDR1 SGHAT, CDR2 FQNNGV. CDR3 residues: CASSLGPPALAQQFF. In nucleotides, the CDR3 is TGTGCCAGCAGCTTAGGCCCGCCCGCACTAGCCCAGCAGTTCTTC.

This clone was detected many times. V is TRBV4-1 and J is TRBJ2-7, with TRBD1 matching over 10 bases. V shed 0 bases, J shed 8 bases, and the junction held 7 bases outside the gene matches. CDR1 MGHRA and CDR2 YSYEKL come from the germline V gene. The CDR3 is 15 residues long. CDR3 sequence: CASSQEGTGVRKQYF. CDR3 in DNA: TGCGCCAGCAGCCAAGAAGGGACAGGGGTACGTAAGCAGTACTTC.

The CDR3 reads CATSGGGGTVTDTQYF. CDR3 DNA: TGTGCCACCAGTGGGGGTGGGGGCACAGTCACAGATACGCAGTATTTT. The chain employs TRBV24-1 and TRBJ2-3; weak D call: TRBD1 (6 bases). Per the germline V gene, CDR1 is KGHDR and CDR2 is SFDVKD. V was cut by 5 bases and J by 2 bases, with 16 bases left in between. CDR3 size: 16 residues.

This clone was counted ten times or more. The rearrangement uses TRBV18 and TRBJ2-7; 9 bases agree with TRBD1. This CDR3 region has 14 residues. Per the germline V gene, CDR1 is KGHSH and CDR2 is LQKENI. The V segment lost 6 bases and the J segment 5 bases; nucleotides outside the gene matches: 8. The CDR3 spells CASSLQGAVNEQYF. The CDR3 nucleotides read TGTGCCAGCTCGCTACAGGGGGCAGTAAACGAGCAGTACTTC.